The 23 T cell receptor beta chains listed next were all sequenced from one sample in a study of T cell responses to AZD1222 COVID-19 vaccine. Assay used: immunoSEQ multiplex PCR; TCRdb lists only in-frame clones, some missing. This sample has some 150,000 clones; around nine tenths occur once, and the top ten carry approximately 5.3%. The material was peripheral blood, obtained on day 0 of AZD1222 vaccination. The receptors come from an adult in good health.

This chain links TRBV14 with TRBJ2-5; TRBD2 aligns across 7 bases. CDR3 size: 14 residues. V lost 1 base, J lost 5 bases, and 4 bases stayed unmatched. The germline V gene encodes CDR1 SGHDN and CDR2 FVKESK. The CDR3: CASSQVRGRETQYF. The CDR3 DNA reads as TGTGCCAGCAGCCAAGTGCGGGGGAGGGAGACCCAGTACTTC.

This clone appeared once. J is TRBJ2-2 and V is TRBV7-3, with TRBD2 as a possible D gene (5 bases). Germline CDR1 is SGHTA and CDR2 is FQGTGA. This CDR3 has 17 amino acids. Trimming stripped 1 base from V and 4 bases from J, with 16 bases between. The CDR3 region has the DNA TGTGCCAGCAGCTTAAACCGTCTACCTCGGGGCACCGGGGAGCTGTTTTTT. It yields the protein CASSLNRLPRGTGELFF. The full variable domain, in which reference TRBV7-3 and TRBJ2-2 provide the parts outside the CDR3, is GAGVSQTPSNKVTEKGKYVELRCDPISGHTALYWYRQSLGQGPEFLIYFQGTGAADDSGLPNDRFFAVRPEGSVSTLKIQRTERGDSAVYLCASSLNRLPRGTGELFFGEGSRLTVL.

This clone was counted between two and nine times. This CDR3 is CASKEGLMNTEAFF. In nucleotides, the CDR3 is TGTGCCAGCAAGGAGGGGCTCATGAACACTGAAGCTTTCTTT. This sequence joins TRBV7-9 and TRBJ1-1; tentatively, D is TRBD1 (5 bases). V lost 7 bases to trimming and J lost 0 bases, with 12 bases between them. The CDR3 runs to 14 residues. The germline CDR1 and CDR2 sequences are SEHNR and FQNEAQ (reference sequence).

The genes are TRBV27 and TRBJ2-5, with 11 bases matching TRBD2. The ends lost 5 bases at V and 5 bases at J; junction bases unmatched: 13. This CDR3 region has 17 residues. The germline V gene has CDR1 MNHEY and CDR2 SMNVEV (reference sequence). The CDR3 region is CASSPLMVAGGPETQYF. Here the CDR3 DNA reads TGTGCCAGCAGTCCCCTAATGGTAGCGGGAGGGCCCGAGACCCAGTACTTC.

CDR3: CASSLDRAYEQYF. CDR3 DNA: TGTGCCAGCAGCTTGGACAGGGCTTACGAGCAGTACTTC. The gene calls are TRBV6-5 and TRBJ2-7, with TRBD1 identical over 8 bases. The germline V gene encodes CDR1 MNHEY and CDR2 SVGAGI. CDR3 length: 13 residues. The V segment lost 6 bases and the J segment 4 bases; nucleotides outside the gene matches: 5.

The J gene is TRBJ1-5, the V gene TRBV5-6; no clear D gene. There are 12 residues in the CDR3. Trimming left V 1 base short and J 5 bases short, with 4 bases between. Germline CDR1 and CDR2: SGHDT and YYEEEE. This CDR3 is CASSLSDQPQHF. The CDR3 bases are TGTGCCAGCAGCTTGTCGGATCAGCCCCAGCATTTT.

This rearrangement joins TRBV6-5 to TRBJ2-7; D unresolved. V was cut by 6 bases and J by 5 bases, with 17 bases left in between. Germline CDR1 MNHEY, CDR2 SVGAGI. The CDR3 sequence is 14 residues long. The CDR3 sequence: CASRVNPQGHEQYF. The CDR3 nucleotides are TGTGCCAGCAGAGTGAACCCCCAAGGGCACGAGCAGTACTTC.

The chain employs TRBV4-1 and TRBJ2-7; no reliable D call. This CDR3 has 13 amino acids. V dropped 2 bases and J dropped 4 bases, with 9 bases sitting between them. Germline V gene sequence: CDR1 MGHRA, CDR2 YSYEKL. In DNA, the CDR3 is TGCGCCAGCAGCCAAACGCCGTTTTACGAGCAGTACTTC. Translation gives CASSQTPFYEQYF.

The chain joins TRBV24-1 to TRBJ2-4; 13 bases are a match to TRBD2. Trimming removed 3 bases from V and 6 bases from J; junction bases left unmatched: 4. Germline CDR1 is KGHDR and CDR2 is SFDVKD. The CDR3 consists of 16 residues. CDR3 in DNA: TGTGCCACCAGTGATGGACTAGCGGGAGCGGGAAACATTCAGTACTTC. Amino acid sequence: CATSDGLAGAGNIQYF.

V usage is TRBV28 and J usage is TRBJ2-1; the match to TRBD2 covers 7 bases. CDR1 is MDHEN and CDR2 is SYDVKM in the germline V gene. The CDR3 has 14 amino acids. After removal of 3 bases from V and 5 bases from J, the junction contained 4 bases not matched to a gene. The CDR3 DNA sequence: TGTGCCAGCAGTTTCGGTAGCGGGCACAATGAGCAGTTCTTC. Translated: CASSFGSGHNEQFF. Supplemented by reference TRBV28 and TRBJ2-1, the full variable domain reads DVKVTQSSRYLVKRTGEKVFLECVQDMDHENMFWYRQDPGLGLRLIYFSYDVKMKEKGDIPEGYSVSREKKERFSLILESASTNQTSMYLCASSFGSGHNEQFFGPGTRLTVL.

This clone appeared a single time. The rearrangement joins TRBV4-1 to TRBJ2-7; 11 bases fit TRBD2. From germline, CDR1 is MGHRA and CDR2 YSYEKL. V lost 1 base to trimming and J lost 5 bases; unmatched junction nucleotides: 10. The CDR3 consists of 17 residues. In DNA, the CDR3 is TGCGCCAGCAGCCAAGGCTTAGCGGGAGGGCCGTCCGACGAGCAGTACTTC. Amino acid sequence: CASSQGLAGGPSDEQYF.

V and J are TRBV19 and TRBJ2-2; 16 nucleotides match TRBD2. This CDR3 has 20 residues. J was trimmed by 4 bases and V by 1 base; bases with no gene match: 9. From germline, CDR1 is LNHDA and CDR2 SQIVND (reference sequence). The CDR3, as DNA: TGTGCCAGTAGTATAGGCCCGGGACTAGCGGGAGGGCCCGGCACCGGGGAGCTGTTTTTT. It translates to CASSIGPGLAGGPGTGELFF.

This clone occurred a few times. The chain links TRBV30 to TRBJ2-1; 8 bases align to TRBD1. Germline V gene data show CDR1 as GTSNPN and CDR2 as SVGIG (reference sequence). There are 14 residues in the CDR3. Written as DNA, the CDR3 is TGTGCTTGCGATCAGGGGGCTCACTACAATGAGCAGTTCTTC. Protein: CACDQGAHYNEQFF.

CDR3 nucleotide sequence: TGTGCCAGCAGTTTAGGATATCCCAATGAGCAGTTCTTC. This codes for CASSLGYPNEQFF. The chain uses TRBV12-3 or TRBV12-4 and TRBJ2-1; D unclear. The CDR3 spans 13 residues. V was shortened by 1 base and J by 6 bases, with 7 bases between the two germline ends.

This clone was counted once. J is TRBJ2-1 and V is TRBV7-2; 8 bases match TRBD2. V trimming: 2 bases; J trimming: 7 bases; junction bases outside the gene matches: 16. Germline assignment: CDR1 SGHTA and CDR2 FQGNSA. The CDR3 is 18 amino acids. The CDR3 bases are TGTGCCAGCAGCTTAATCATGGCGGCTAGCGGGCGTCGGAATGAGCAGTTCTTC. This encodes CASSLIMAASGRRNEQFF.

The chain has TRBV11-2 and TRBJ2-3; D perhaps matches TRBD2 (6 bases). Trimming pared 4 bases from V and 4 bases from J, leaving 12 bases between. CDR3 length: 14 residues. Per germline, CDR1 SGHAT and CDR2 FQNNGV. The CDR3 loop is CASSSSGVPDTQYF. The CDR3 nucleotides are TGTGCCAGCAGCTCCTCGGGGGTACCAGATACGCAGTATTTT.

V usage is TRBV5-6 and J usage is TRBJ1-1; D is perhaps TRBD1 (5 bases). The CDR3 extends over 16 amino acids. Trimming stripped 0 bases from V and 7 bases from J, with 19 bases between. Germline V lookup: CDR1 SGHDT, CDR2 YYEEEE. CDR3 loop: CASSLGVTGGVVEAFF. The CDR3 nucleotides are TGTGCCAGCAGCTTGGGAGTTACAGGAGGGGTTGTTGAAGCTTTCTTT. The variable domain in full, completed from reference TRBV5-6 and TRBJ1-1, reads DAGVTQSPTHLIKTRGQQVTLRCSPKSGHDTVSWYQQALGQGPQFIFQYYEEEERQRGNFPDRFSGHQFPNYSSELNVNALLLGDSALYLCASSLGVTGGVVEAFFGQGTRLTVV.

The chain uses TRBV4-2 and TRBJ1-1, with unresolved D. Deletions cut 8 bases from V and 4 bases from J, with 14 bases between. Germline values: CDR1 LGHNA, CDR2 YNFKEQ. The CDR3 totals 13 residues. This chain's CDR3 is CASGETSTTEAFF. The CDR3, as DNA: TGTGCCAGCGGCGAGACGAGTACCACTGAAGCTTTCTTT.

The gene calls are TRBV27 and TRBJ2-1; tentatively, D is TRBD1 (5 bases). The CDR3 covers 16 residues. From germline, CDR1 is MNHEY and CDR2 SMNVEV (reference sequence). The V and J ends lost 6 bases and 6 bases respectively, with 21 bases between them. The CDR3 is CASRPKWHQGRNEQFF. The CDR3 region has the DNA TGTGCCAGCAGACCAAAATGGCATCAGGGCCGCAATGAGCAGTTCTTC.

The chain has TRBV28 and TRBJ2-2, with 7 bases aligning to TRBD2. The germline gives CDR1 MDHEN, CDR2 SYDVKM. V lost 7 bases to trimming and J lost 5 bases; unmatched junction nucleotides: 19. The CDR3 contains 18 residues. The CDR3 nucleotides are TGTGCCAGCACGGGGGGAAGCGGGGTACTTACGGAGACCGGGGAGCTGTTTTTT. As protein: CASTGGSGVLTETGELFF.

The chain uses TRBV7-2 and TRBJ1-3; 7 nucleotides agree with TRBD1. The CDR3 extends over 17 amino acids. J was trimmed by 5 bases and V by 3 bases; bases with no gene match: 13. Germline CDR1 and CDR2: SGHTA and FQGNSA. The CDR3 is CASSFEAWGTERNTIYF. CDR3 DNA sequence: TGTGCCAGCAGCTTCGAAGCCTGGGGGACAGAACGAAACACCATATATTTT.

In its sample, this clone was seen a few times. The rearrangement links TRBV27 to TRBJ2-5, with D possibly matching TRBD2 (5 bases). CDR3 size: 14 residues. Trimming took off 4 bases at V and 4 bases at J, with 13 bases between the two ends. Germline lookup yields CDR1 MNHEY and CDR2 SMNVEV (reference sequence). CDR3: CASSSRLPPETQYF. CDR3 nucleotides: TGTGCCAGCAGTTCGCGACTACCTCCAGAGACCCAGTACTTC.

A single count supports this clone. The CDR3 region is CASSIGQGYSTGELFF. CDR3 nucleotide sequence: TGTGCCAGTAGTATAGGACAGGGATATAGCACCGGGGAGCTGTTTTTT. The V call is TRBV19, the J call TRBJ2-2, with 7 positions matching TRBD1. Germline trimming cut 1 base from V and 4 bases from J; bases unmatched to any gene: 6. Per the germline V gene, CDR1 is LNHDA and CDR2 is SQIVND (reference sequence). The CDR3 runs to 16 residues.